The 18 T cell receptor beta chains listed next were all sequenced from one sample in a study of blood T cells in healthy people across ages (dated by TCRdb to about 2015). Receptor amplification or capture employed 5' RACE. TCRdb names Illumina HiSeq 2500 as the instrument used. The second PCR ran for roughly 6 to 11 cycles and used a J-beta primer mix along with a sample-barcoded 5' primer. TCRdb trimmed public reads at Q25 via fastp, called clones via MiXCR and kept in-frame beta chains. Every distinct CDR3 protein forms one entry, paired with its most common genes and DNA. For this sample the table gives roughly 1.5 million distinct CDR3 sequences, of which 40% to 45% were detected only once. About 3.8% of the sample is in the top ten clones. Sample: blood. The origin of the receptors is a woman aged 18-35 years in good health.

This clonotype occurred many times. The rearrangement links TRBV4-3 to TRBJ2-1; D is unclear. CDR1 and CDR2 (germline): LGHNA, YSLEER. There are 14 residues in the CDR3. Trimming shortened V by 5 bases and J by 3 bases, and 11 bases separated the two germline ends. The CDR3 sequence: CASSFPLLYNEQFF. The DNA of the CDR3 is TGCGCCAGCAGCTTCCCTCTACTCTACAATGAGCAGTTCTTC.

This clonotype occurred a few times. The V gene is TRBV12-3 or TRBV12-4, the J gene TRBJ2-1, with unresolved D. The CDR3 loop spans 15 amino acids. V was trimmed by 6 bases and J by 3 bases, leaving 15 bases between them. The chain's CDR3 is CASSSDSMDYNEQFF. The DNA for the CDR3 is TGTGCCAGCAGCTCCGATTCCATGGACTACAATGAGCAGTTCTTC.

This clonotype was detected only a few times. CDR3 in DNA: TGCGCCAGCAGCCCGGGAGACCGGGACAGGGCAGATACGCAGTATTTT. It translates to CASSPGDRDRADTQYF. This chain links TRBV5-1 with TRBJ2-3; 9 nucleotides line up with TRBD1. Trimming took 4 bases from V and 4 from J; bases not matched to a gene: 10. Germline V lookup: CDR1 SGHRS, CDR2 YFSETQ. The CDR3 spans 16 residues.

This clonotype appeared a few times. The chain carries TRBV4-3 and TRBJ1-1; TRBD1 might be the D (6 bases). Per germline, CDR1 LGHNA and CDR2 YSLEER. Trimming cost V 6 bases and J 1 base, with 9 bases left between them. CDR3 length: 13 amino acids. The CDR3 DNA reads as TGCGCCAGCAGACTGGACAGGAACACTGAAGCTTTCTTT. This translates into CASRLDRNTEAFF.

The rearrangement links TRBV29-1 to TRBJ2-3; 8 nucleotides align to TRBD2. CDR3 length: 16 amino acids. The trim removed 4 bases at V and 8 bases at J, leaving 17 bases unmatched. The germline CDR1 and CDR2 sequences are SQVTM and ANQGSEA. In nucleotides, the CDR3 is TGCAGCGTTGGAGACCTCGGCACTAGCGGATTAAGTACGCAGTATTTT. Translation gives CSVGDLGTSGLSTQYF.

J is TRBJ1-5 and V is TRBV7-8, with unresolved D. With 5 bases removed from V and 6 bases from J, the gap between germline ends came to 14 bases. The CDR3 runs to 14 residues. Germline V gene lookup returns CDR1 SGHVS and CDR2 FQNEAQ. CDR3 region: CASSLREGFQPQHF. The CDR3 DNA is TGTGCCAGCAGCCTGCGGGAGGGCTTTCAGCCCCAGCATTTT.

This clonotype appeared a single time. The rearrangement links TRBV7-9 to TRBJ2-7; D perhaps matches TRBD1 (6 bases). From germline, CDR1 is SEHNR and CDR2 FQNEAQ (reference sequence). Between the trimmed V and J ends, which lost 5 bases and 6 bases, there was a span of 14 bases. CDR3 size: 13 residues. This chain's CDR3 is CASSTQLRGEQYF. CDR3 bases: TGTGCCAGCAGCACTCAACTCAGGGGCGAGCAGTACTTC.

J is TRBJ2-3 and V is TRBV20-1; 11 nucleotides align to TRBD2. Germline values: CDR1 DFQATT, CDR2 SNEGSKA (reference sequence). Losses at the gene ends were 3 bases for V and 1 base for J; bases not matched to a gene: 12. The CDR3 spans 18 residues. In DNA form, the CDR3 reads TGCAGTGCTAGGGACGGGGGTAGCGGGGGGGCGGGCACAGATACGCAGTATTTT. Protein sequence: CSARDGGSGGAGTDTQYF.

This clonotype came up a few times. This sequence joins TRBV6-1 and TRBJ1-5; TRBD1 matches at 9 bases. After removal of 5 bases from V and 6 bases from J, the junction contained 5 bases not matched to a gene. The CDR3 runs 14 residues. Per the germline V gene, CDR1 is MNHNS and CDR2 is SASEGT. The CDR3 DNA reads TGTGCCAGCAGTTGGGACAGGGAGTTTCAGCCCCAGCATTTT. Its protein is CASSWDREFQPQHF.

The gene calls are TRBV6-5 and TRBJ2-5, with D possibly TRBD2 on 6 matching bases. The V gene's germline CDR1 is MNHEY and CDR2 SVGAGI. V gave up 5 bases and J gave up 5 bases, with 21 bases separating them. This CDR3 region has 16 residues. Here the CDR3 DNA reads TGTGCCAGCAGTAATGCCGAAAAGAGCGGGTTTGAGACCCAGTACTTC. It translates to CASSNAEKSGFETQYF.

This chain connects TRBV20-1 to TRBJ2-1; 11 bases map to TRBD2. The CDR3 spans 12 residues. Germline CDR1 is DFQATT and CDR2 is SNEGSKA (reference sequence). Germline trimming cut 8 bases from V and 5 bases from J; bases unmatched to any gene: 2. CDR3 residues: CSPTSGDNEQFF. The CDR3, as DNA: TGCAGTCCGACTAGCGGGGACAATGAGCAGTTCTTC.

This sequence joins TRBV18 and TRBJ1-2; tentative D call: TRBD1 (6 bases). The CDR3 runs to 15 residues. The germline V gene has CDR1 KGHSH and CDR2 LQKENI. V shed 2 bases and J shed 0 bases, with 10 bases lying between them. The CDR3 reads CASSPDRTANYGYTF. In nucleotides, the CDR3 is TGTGCCAGCTCACCAGACAGGACAGCTAACTATGGCTACACCTTC.

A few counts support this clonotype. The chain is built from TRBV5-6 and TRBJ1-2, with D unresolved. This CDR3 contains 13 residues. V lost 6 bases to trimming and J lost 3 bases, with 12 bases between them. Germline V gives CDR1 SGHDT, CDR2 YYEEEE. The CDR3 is CASTFFGDYGYTF. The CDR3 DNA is TGTGCCAGCACATTCTTCGGGGACTATGGCTACACCTTC.

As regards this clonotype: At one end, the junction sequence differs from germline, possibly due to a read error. The CDR3 bases are TGTGCCAGCAGCGTAGCAAGGGATACGCAGTATTTT. As protein: CASSVARDTQYF. This chain connects TRBV7-9 to TRBJ2-3; no definite D call. The germline V gene encodes CDR1 SEHNR and CDR2 FQNEAQ (reference sequence). The CDR3 runs to 12 residues.

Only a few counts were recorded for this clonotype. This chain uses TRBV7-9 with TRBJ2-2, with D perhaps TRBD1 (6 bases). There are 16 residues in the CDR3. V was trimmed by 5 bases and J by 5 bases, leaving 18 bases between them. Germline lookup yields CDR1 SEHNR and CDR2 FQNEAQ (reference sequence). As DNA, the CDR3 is TGTGCCAGCAGCCCAGCCGGGACACGATGGACCGGGGAGCTGTTTTTT. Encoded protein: CASSPAGTRWTGELFF.

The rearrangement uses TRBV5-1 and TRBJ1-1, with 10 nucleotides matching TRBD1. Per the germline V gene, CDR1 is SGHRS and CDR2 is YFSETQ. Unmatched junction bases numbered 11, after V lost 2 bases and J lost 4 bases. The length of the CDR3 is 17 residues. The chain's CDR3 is CASSFETGGFRGTEAFF. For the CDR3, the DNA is TGCGCCAGCAGCTTCGAGACAGGGGGCTTTCGTGGCACTGAAGCTTTCTTT.

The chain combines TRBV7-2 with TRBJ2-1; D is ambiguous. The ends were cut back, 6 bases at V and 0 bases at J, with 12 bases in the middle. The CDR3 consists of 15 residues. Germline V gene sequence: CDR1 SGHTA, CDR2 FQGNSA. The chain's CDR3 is CASRSSESSYNEQFF. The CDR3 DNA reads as TGTGCCAGCAGATCATCCGAGAGCTCCTACAATGAGCAGTTCTTC.

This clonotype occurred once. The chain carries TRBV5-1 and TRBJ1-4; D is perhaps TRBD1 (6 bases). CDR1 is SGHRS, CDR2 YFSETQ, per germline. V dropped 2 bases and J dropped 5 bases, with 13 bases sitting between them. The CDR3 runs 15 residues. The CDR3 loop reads CASSLTTGENEKLFF. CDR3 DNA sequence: TGCGCCAGCAGCTTAACGACAGGCGAAAATGAAAAACTGTTTTTT.